These 21 T cell receptor beta chains were all obtained from the same sample, sequenced in a study of CD8 T cells in ankylosing spondylitis (dated by TCRdb to the late 2010s). Here is what the overall study found, with its caveats: A TCR beta motif made up of several highly homologous amino acid variants appeared to be characteristic of blood from ankylosing spondylitis patients.

These TCRs' antigens remain unknown. To prepare the library, 5' RACE was applied. The listed sequencing device is Illumina HiSeq 2500. TCRdb itself trimmed the public reads at Q25 with fastp, ran MiXCR and retained productive beta chains. Duplicate CDR3 protein sequences are folded into a single record with the most common DNA and genes. For this sample there are about 800,000 distinct CDR3 sequences; about an eighth appear just once. Together, the top ten hold 0.45% to 0.6% of the sample. Input material: blood, either unsorted or a sorted T cell fraction (not recorded which). The receptors originated from a male donor with ankylosing spondylitis.

The chain joins TRBV15 to TRBJ2-7; D is unclear. V lost 1 base and J 4 bases, leaving 8 bases between the germline ends. CDR3 length equals 13 residues. The germline V gene has CDR1 LNHNV and CDR2 YYDKDF (reference sequence). CDR3 DNA: TGTGCCACCAGCAGAGCCCTACCGTACGAGCAGTACTTC. This encodes CATSRALPYEQYF.

This clonotype was recorded a few times. This chain connects TRBV5-1 to TRBJ2-3; 7 nucleotides match TRBD2. The junction had 11 bases not matched to a gene; V was cut back by 4 bases and J by 3 bases. The CDR3 has 16 residues. The germline V gene has CDR1 SGHRS and CDR2 YFSETQ. The CDR3 DNA is TGCGCCAGCAGCCCACCGGGAGGCCTCTTTACAGATACGCAGTATTTT. It translates to CASSPPGGLFTDTQYF. Based on the CDR3 plus reference TRBV5-1 and TRBJ2-3, the full variable domain is KAGVTQTPRYLIKTRGQQVTLSCSPISGHRSVSWYQQTPGQGLQFLFEYFSETQRNKGNFPGRFSGRQFSNSRSEMNVSTLELGDSALYLCASSPPGGLFTDTQYFGPGTRLTVL.

The genes are TRBV7-9 and TRBJ1-6, with D perhaps TRBD1 (5 bases). CDR3 size: 14 residues. The V end lost 2 bases, the J end lost 7 bases, and 9 bases lay between the germline ends. Germline CDR1 reads SEHNR; CDR2 reads FQNEAQ (reference sequence). CDR3 amino acids: CASSLRGSNSPLHF. CDR3 sequence (DNA): TGTGCCAGCAGCTTACGGGGGAGCAATTCACCCCTCCACTTT.

This clonotype was detected many times. V is TRBV6-1 and J is TRBJ1-4; D remains unclear. Germline CDR1 and CDR2: MNHNS and SASEGT. The V end lost 8 bases, the J end lost 8 bases, and 21 bases lay between the germline ends. The CDR3 sequence is 15 residues long. Here the CDR3 DNA reads TGTGCCAGCGACCGCCGGGCGGTCGGTGGGGAAAAACTGTTTTTT. Translation gives CASDRRAVGGEKLFF.

Ten or more counts support this clonotype. This chain joins TRBV29-1 and TRBJ1-1, with D possibly TRBD1 on 5 matching bases. Trimming pared 7 bases from V and 2 bases from J, leaving 23 bases between. The germline CDR1 and CDR2 sequences are SQVTM and ANQGSEA. CDR3 size: 16 residues. This CDR3 is CSAQDGFLGLNTEAFF. The CDR3 nucleotides are TGCAGCGCCCAGGATGGGTTTTTGGGACTTAACACTGAAGCTTTCTTT. The variable domain in full, with the rest retrieved from reference TRBV29-1 and TRBJ1-1, is SAVISQKPSRDICQRGTSLTIQCQVDSQVTMMFWYRQQPGQSLTLIATANQGSEATYESGFVIDKFPISRPNLTFSTLTVSNMSPEDSSIYLCSAQDGFLGLNTEAFFGQGTRLTVV.

This chain joins TRBV24-1 and TRBJ2-1, with 8 bases matching TRBD2. The CDR3 totals 18 residues. J gave up 5 bases and V 4 bases, and 15 bases lay outside the gene matches. Germline V gene sequence: CDR1 KGHDR, CDR2 SFDVKD. Written as DNA, the CDR3 is TGTGCCACCAGTGACCAAAGCAGTTGGCGGGGGGACGACAATGAGCAGTTCTTC. It specifies CATSDQSSWRGDDNEQFF.

The chain is built from TRBV9 and TRBJ2-2; D ambiguous. CDR1 and CDR2 from the germline V gene are SGDLS and YYNGEE. Trimming left V 5 bases short and J 0 bases short, with 11 bases between. The CDR3 has 15 amino acids. For the CDR3, the DNA is TGTGCCAGCAGTATAGGCGGCGCGAACACCGGGGAGCTGTTTTTT. Encoded protein: CASSIGGANTGELFF.

The chain couples TRBV28 to TRBJ2-1, with D tentatively TRBD1 (5 bases). Looked up from germline, CDR1 is MDHEN and CDR2 is SYDVKM. CDR3 length: 12 amino acids. Trimming took 6 bases from V and 9 from J, leaving 12 bases between them. Here the CDR3 reads CASRDKGIEQFF. The CDR3 bases are TGTGCCAGCAGGGACAAGGGTATTGAGCAGTTCTTC. Looking up the rest from reference TRBV28 and TRBJ2-1 gives the full variable domain: DVKVTQSSRYLVKRTGEKVFLECVQDMDHENMFWYRQDPGLGLRLIYFSYDVKMKEKGDIPEGYSVSREKKERFSLILESASTNQTSMYLCASRDKGIEQFFGPGTRLTVL.

This clonotype was counted at least ten times. This rearrangement joins TRBV15 to TRBJ2-5; 9 nucleotides match TRBD1. The germline V gene has CDR1 LNHNV and CDR2 YYDKDF (reference sequence). The CDR3 consists of 15 residues. With 3 bases clipped from V and 4 bases from J, the junction kept 6 bases outside the gene matches. CDR3 region: CATSRRQGEGETQYF. The CDR3 nucleotides read TGTGCCACCAGCAGGAGACAGGGGGAAGGAGAGACCCAGTACTTC.

In its sample, this clonotype was seen a few times. The chain joins TRBV15 to TRBJ2-1; D is unclear. Germline V gene sequence: CDR1 LNHNV, CDR2 YYDKDF (reference sequence). CDR3 length: 12 residues. V shed 3 bases and J shed 10 bases, with 10 bases lying between them. Written as DNA, the CDR3 is TGTGCCACCAGCAGTCCGTGGGCGGAGCAGTTCTTC. Amino acid sequence: CATSSPWAEQFF.

This clonotype was found a few times. The V and J genes are TRBV20-1 and TRBJ2-5, with D perhaps TRBD1 or TRBD2 (5 bases each). This CDR3 comprises 12 residues. Germline V CDR1 and CDR2: DFQATT, SNEGSKA (reference sequence). Trimming took off 7 bases at V and 2 bases at J, with 11 bases between the two ends. The CDR3 region is CSVGDIQETQYF. In nucleotides, the CDR3 is TGCAGTGTGGGGGATATACAAGAGACCCAGTACTTC.

This clonotype was observed many times. The chain is built from TRBV12-3 or TRBV12-4 and TRBJ2-2; the match to TRBD1 covers 7 bases. This CDR3 is built from 13 residues. Trimming took 6 bases from V and 9 from J; bases not matched to a gene: 7. CDR3 coding DNA: TGTGCCAGCAGACAAGGGGGCAACAGGGAGCTGTTTTTT. Its protein is CASRQGGNRELFF.

Many counts were recorded for this clonotype. The V call is TRBV20-1, the J call TRBJ2-2; tentatively, D is TRBD1 (6 bases). Germline assignment: CDR1 DFQATT and CDR2 SNEGSKA (reference sequence). The V end was cut by 2 bases, the J end by 5 bases, with 9 bases between. The CDR3 runs 13 residues. CDR3 residues: CSARKQGTGELFF. The CDR3 nucleotides are TGCAGTGCTAGAAAACAGGGAACCGGGGAGCTGTTTTTT.

This clonotype was observed many times. CDR3 amino acids: CSAPWGSTETQYF. CDR3 DNA sequence: TGCAGTGCTCCTTGGGGTAGCACGGAGACCCAGTACTTC. V usage is TRBV20-1 and J usage is TRBJ2-5; no clear D. From germline, CDR1 is DFQATT and CDR2 SNEGSKA (reference sequence). The CDR3 is made up of 13 amino acids. The germline V and J ends were trimmed by 5 bases and 5 bases, with 15 bases remaining between them.

Written as DNA, the CDR3 is TGTGCCAGCAGCTTAAGGCCTAGCGGGAGTGGTACAGATACGCAGTATTTT. It yields the protein CASSLRPSGSGTDTQYF. V usage is TRBV7-2 and J usage is TRBJ2-3; 10 positions agree with TRBD2. The germline V gene has CDR1 SGHTA and CDR2 FQGNSA. Trimming at V came to 2 bases and at J to 3 bases, leaving 8 bases not matched to a gene. The CDR3 sequence is 17 residues long.

The gene calls are TRBV4-2 and TRBJ1-3; maybe TRBD1 (5 bases). The V gene lost 2 bases and the J gene lost 0 bases, with 14 bases spanning the gap. The germline V gene has CDR1 LGHNA and CDR2 YNFKEQ. The CDR3 has 17 amino acids. The CDR3 spells CASSQHHRSRSGNTIYF. The CDR3 DNA is TGTGCCAGCAGCCAACACCACAGGTCCCGCTCTGGAAACACCATATATTTT.

This clonotype was counted a few times. The rearrangement uses TRBV10-3 and TRBJ2-2; D might be TRBD1 (5 bases). CDR1 is ENHRY, CDR2 SYGVKD, per germline. This CDR3 has 14 amino acids. Trimming shortened V by 10 bases and J by 3 bases, and 15 bases separated the two germline ends. This CDR3 reads CATAAPGYTGELFF. The CDR3 bases are TGTGCCACCGCCGCGCCAGGGTACACCGGGGAGCTGTTTTTT.

The chain links TRBV27 to TRBJ1-1, with 12 bases that match TRBD1. CDR3 size: 19 residues. Trimming took 6 bases from V and 3 from J; bases not matched to a gene: 17. The germline CDR1 and CDR2 sequences are MNHEY and SMNVEV (reference sequence). CDR3 protein: CASRPPSPGTGGKHTEAFF. As DNA, the CDR3 is TGTGCCAGCAGACCTCCATCACCCGGGACAGGGGGCAAACACACTGAAGCTTTCTTT.

V usage is TRBV19 and J usage is TRBJ1-2, with a possible D match to TRBD1 (5 bases). Germline CDR1 and CDR2: LNHDA and SQIVND (reference sequence). The CDR3 is 13 amino acids. Trimming cost V 2 bases and J 5 bases, with 9 bases left between them. CDR3 sequence (DNA): TGTGCCAGTAGTATAAGGACATTTTATGGCTACACCTTC. Translation: CASSIRTFYGYTF.

V gene TRBV20-1 combines with J gene TRBJ2-2, with D possibly being TRBD2 (6 bases). This CDR3 has 14 amino acids. Trimming stripped 4 bases from V and 1 base from J, with 10 bases between. Germline V gene lookup returns CDR1 DFQATT and CDR2 SNEGSKA (reference sequence). CDR3 protein: CSATREMNTGELFF. The CDR3 nucleotides read TGCAGTGCTACCCGGGAGATGAACACCGGGGAGCTGTTTTTT.

The chain uses TRBV4-2 and TRBJ2-5, with 10 positions matching TRBD2. The CDR3 covers 15 residues. Germline values: CDR1 LGHNA, CDR2 YNFKEQ. Trimming cost V 2 bases and J 6 bases; bases outside gene matches: 6. The DNA for the CDR3 is TGTGCCAGCAGCCAAAGCGGGGGGGCCCCAAAGACCCAGTACTTC. Its protein product is CASSQSGGAPKTQYF.